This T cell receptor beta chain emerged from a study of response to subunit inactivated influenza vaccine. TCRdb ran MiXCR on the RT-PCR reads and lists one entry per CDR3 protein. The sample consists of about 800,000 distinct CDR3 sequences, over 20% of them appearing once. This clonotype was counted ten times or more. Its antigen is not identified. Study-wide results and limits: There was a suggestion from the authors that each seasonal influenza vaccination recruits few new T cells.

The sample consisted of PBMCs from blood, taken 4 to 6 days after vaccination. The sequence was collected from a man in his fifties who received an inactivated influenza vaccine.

For the CDR3, the DNA is TGTGCCACCTCTAGAGGGGTACAAGAGACCCAGTACTTC. This codes for CATSRGVQETQYF. The gene calls are TRBV11-2 and TRBJ2-5; D might be TRBD1 or TRBD2, each matching 5 bases. Trimming removed 10 bases from V and 2 bases from J, with 14 bases in between. The CDR3 runs to 13 residues. CDR1 is SGHAT and CDR2 is FQNNGV in the germline V gene.